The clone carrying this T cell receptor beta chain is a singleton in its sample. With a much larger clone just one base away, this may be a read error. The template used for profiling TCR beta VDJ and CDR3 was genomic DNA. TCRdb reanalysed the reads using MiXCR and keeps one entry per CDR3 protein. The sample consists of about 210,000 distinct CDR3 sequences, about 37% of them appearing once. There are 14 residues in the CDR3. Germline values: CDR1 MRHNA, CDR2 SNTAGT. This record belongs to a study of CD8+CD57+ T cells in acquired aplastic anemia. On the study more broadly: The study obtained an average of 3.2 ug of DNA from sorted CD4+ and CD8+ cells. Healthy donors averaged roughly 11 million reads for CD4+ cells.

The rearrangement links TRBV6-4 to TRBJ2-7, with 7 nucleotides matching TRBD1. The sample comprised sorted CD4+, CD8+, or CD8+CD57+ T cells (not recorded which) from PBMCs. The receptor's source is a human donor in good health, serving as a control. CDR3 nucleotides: TGTACCAGCAGTGACAGGGCAGGGGAATTAGAGCAGTACTTC. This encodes CTSSDRAGELEQYF.